The 14 T cell receptor beta chains below come from one sample, sequenced in a study of human T cells and chemical hapten exposure. TCRdb fed the RACE reads into MiXCR, producing one record per CDR3 protein. The data contain some 94,000 distinct CDR3 sequences, around 11% of them seen just once; the ten biggest clones take up 2.1%. Indicated time point: patch test 1, 2 weeks after DPC sensitization. Indicated treatment: therapeutic diphenylcyclopropenone sensitization with weekly scalp DPC. This specimen consisted of whole blood, obtained in connection with sensitization to the hapten diphenylcyclopropenone (DPC). Receptors originate from a woman between 40 and 50 years old with alopecia areata. Some clones in this sample may be carry-over from other donors' samples.

At least ten counts were recorded for this clonotype. The DNA for the CDR3 is TGCAGCGTTGCCGGGACCACTCACACCGGGGAGCTGTTTTTT. Translation: CSVAGTTHTGELFF. The genes are TRBV29-1 and TRBJ2-2, with D perhaps TRBD1 or TRBD2 (5 bases each). Trimming left V 4 bases short and J 3 bases short, with 12 bases between. The CDR3 is 14 amino acids. In germline, CDR1 is SQVTM, CDR2 ANQGSEA.

This clonotype has more than one count but fewer than ten. CDR3 region: CASRGLAGDLGKPDTQYF. CDR3 bases: TGTGCCAGCAGAGGACTAGCGGGAGACCTAGGGAAGCCAGATACGCAGTATTTT. V usage is TRBV2 and J usage is TRBJ2-3; 13 bases fit TRBD2. The V gene's germline CDR1 is SNHLY and CDR2 FYNNEI. Trimming removed 6 bases from V and 4 bases from J; junction bases left unmatched: 13. The CDR3 is 18 residues long. Drawing the rest from reference TRBV2 and TRBJ2-3, the complete variable domain is EPEVTQTPSHQVTQMGQEVILRCVPISNHLYFYWYRQILGQKVEFLVSFYNNEISEKSEIFDDQFSVERPDGSNFTLKIRSTKLEDSAMYFCASRGLAGDLGKPDTQYFGPGTRLTVL.

This clonotype was recorded at least ten times. The genes are TRBV7-6 and TRBJ2-1; a possible D gene is TRBD2 (6 bases). Germline CDR1 SGHVS, CDR2 FNYEAQ. The CDR3 is 15 residues long. Trimming left V 1 base short and J 6 bases short, with 13 bases between. For the CDR3, the DNA is TGTGCCAGCAGCTTAGGTCCGTGGGAGGCCAATGAGCAGTTCTTC. Its translation is CASSLGPWEANEQFF. The full variable domain, its missing parts supplied by reference TRBV7-6 and TRBJ2-1, is GAGVSQSPRYKVTKRGQDVALRCDPISGHVSLYWYRQALGQGPEFLTYFNYEAQQDKSGLPNDRFSAERPEGSISTLTIQRTEQRDSAMYRCASSLGPWEANEQFFGPGTRLTVL.

This clonotype was counted a few times. The chain carries TRBV20-1 and TRBJ2-7; 12 nucleotides line up with TRBD2. Losses at the gene ends were 6 bases for V and 5 bases for J; bases not matched to a gene: 8. This CDR3 spans 14 amino acids. CDR1 and CDR2 from the germline V gene are DFQATT and SNEGSKA (reference sequence). The CDR3 spells CSAKTSGSMNEQYF. CDR3 nucleotide sequence: TGCAGTGCGAAGACTAGCGGGAGTATGAACGAGCAGTACTTC.

This clonotype has a count of ten or more. The chain joins TRBV11-2 to TRBJ2-2; D unresolved. The germline V and J ends were trimmed by 2 bases and 4 bases, with 8 bases remaining between them. In germline, CDR1 is SGHAT, CDR2 FQNNGV. The CDR3 runs to 14 residues. The CDR3 bases are TGTGCCAGCAGCTTAAATCGGATCACCGGGGAGCTGTTTTTT. Protein product: CASSLNRITGELFF.

This clonotype was counted a few times. This chain connects TRBV7-9 to TRBJ2-7; unclear D gene. The CDR3 contains 13 residues. Germline V gene data show CDR1 as SEHNR and CDR2 as FQNEAQ (reference sequence). Trimming shortened V by 1 base and J by 6 bases, and 10 bases separated the two germline ends. The CDR3 DNA reads as TGTGCCAGCAGCTTAGGTTGGCCCGGCGAGCAGTACTTC. The encoded protein is CASSLGWPGEQYF.

The chain carries TRBV28 and TRBJ2-7; no reliable D call. Trimming took off 6 bases at V and 2 bases at J, with 17 bases between the two ends. The CDR3 is 15 residues long. CDR1 is MDHEN, CDR2 SYDVKM, per germline. The CDR3 DNA reads as TGTGCCAGCAGACAAGACCCCAGGAATACCTACGAGCAGTACTTC. Translating gives CASRQDPRNTYEQYF.

This clonotype was recorded at least ten times. This chain connects TRBV29-1 to TRBJ2-7; the D gene is possibly TRBD2 (5 bases). V lost 3 bases and J 7 bases, leaving 13 bases between the germline ends. This CDR3 is built from 12 residues. The germline gives CDR1 SQVTM, CDR2 ANQGSEA. CDR3 in DNA: TGCAGCGTTGAGCGGGCCCGGGGAGAGCAGTACTTC. Translation: CSVERARGEQYF.

As regards this clonotype: Germline is not matched at one junction end, which may reflect a read error. The chain employs TRBV5-4 and TRBJ2-3; D remains unclear. Germline-derived CDR1 and CDR2 are SGHNT and YYREEE (reference sequence). The CDR3 loop spans 16 amino acids. The CDR3 region is CVSSLKAEPSTDTQYF. In nucleotides, the CDR3 is TGTGTCAGCAGCTTGAAGGCGGAGCCTAGCACAGATACGCAGTATTTT.

Ten or more counts support this clonotype. The chain carries TRBV19 and TRBJ1-5, with D possibly being TRBD1 (5 bases). Trimming stripped 8 bases from V and 3 bases from J, with 20 bases between. Per germline, CDR1 LNHDA and CDR2 SQIVND (reference sequence). The CDR3 sequence is 16 residues long. CDR3 bases: TGTGCCAGTCGCCCCCCAGAGGGCAGGGCCAATCAGCCCCAGCATTTT. This sequence encodes CASRPPEGRANQPQHF.

V is TRBV4-3 and J is TRBJ2-7; no clear D. The length of the CDR3 is 14 residues. Deletions cut 4 bases from V and 1 base from J, with 11 bases between. CDR1 LGHNA and CDR2 YSLEER come from the germline V gene. The CDR3 nucleotides are TGCGCCAGCAGCCCGGAGACTTCGTCCTACGAGCAGTACTTC. This codes for CASSPETSSYEQYF.

There are many counts of this clonotype. This sequence joins TRBV27 and TRBJ2-7; 9 nucleotides match TRBD1. Germline V gene sequence: CDR1 MNHEY, CDR2 SMNVEV (reference sequence). The V and J ends lost 5 bases and 4 bases, in that order; junction bases with no gene match: 9. The CDR3 runs 15 residues. The CDR3 protein is CASSMWGQGSYEQYF. The DNA for the CDR3 is TGTGCCAGCAGTATGTGGGGACAGGGATCGTACGAGCAGTACTTC.

This clonotype was counted only a few times. The chain uses TRBV4-3 and TRBJ1-1, with D maybe TRBD1 (6 bases). CDR3 length equals 14 residues. Germline CDR1 LGHNA, CDR2 YSLEER. The V end was cut by 5 bases, the J end by 0 bases, with 10 bases between. The CDR3 reads CASSAQGLNTEAFF. The CDR3 DNA is TGCGCCAGCAGCGCACAGGGCTTGAACACTGAAGCTTTCTTT.

This clonotype was seen repeatedly, ten times or more. J is TRBJ1-1 and V is TRBV5-5; 9 bases map to TRBD1. The CDR3 consists of 17 residues. The J segment lost 3 bases and the V segment lost 3 bases, leaving 12 bases of the junction unmatched. Germline V gene sequence: CDR1 SGHKS, CDR2 YYEKEE (reference sequence). The CDR3 coding sequence is TGTGCCAGCAGCTCCGACAGGGGGGATGCCGGTGACACTGAAGCTTTCTTT. Translating it yields CASSSDRGDAGDTEAFF.